One sample yielded the 5 T cell receptor beta chains listed below, sequenced in a study of cytomegalovirus exposure and HLA in healthy donors. Produced via immunoSEQ multiplex PCR; TCRdb's table is partial and in-frame only. Of about 110,000 clones listed, about 85% are singletons. The material sequenced was PBMCs. These receptors all come from a woman aged 18-35 years in good health and CMV-seronegative.

The rearrangement uses TRBV10-3 and TRBJ2-7; 8 nucleotides agree with TRBD1. V shed 8 bases and J 0 bases; nucleotides not matched to a gene: 3. The CDR3 totals 13 residues. In germline, CDR1 is ENHRY, CDR2 SYGVKD. The CDR3 spells CAIGGQDSYEQYF. The DNA for the CDR3 is TGTGCCATCGGGGGACAGGACTCCTACGAGCAGTACTTC.

V gene TRBV29-1 combines with J gene TRBJ1-2, with 8 bases aligning to TRBD1. This CDR3 region has 13 residues. CDR1 is SQVTM and CDR2 is ANQGSEA in the germline V gene. The ends lost 6 bases at V and 4 bases at J; junction bases unmatched: 7. CDR3 sequence (DNA): TGCAGCGTACTAGGACAGGGCAGCTATGGCTACACCTTC. This encodes CSVLGQGSYGYTF.

The chain joins TRBV7-2 to TRBJ1-4, with a tentative D call TRBD1 (6 bases). This CDR3 region has 19 residues. Trimming took off 5 bases at V and 0 bases at J, with 22 bases between the two ends. Germline V gene sequence: CDR1 SGHTA, CDR2 FQGNSA. The CDR3 DNA follows: TGTGCCAGCAGCCTATGGGACAACACCTACGCTACAACTAATGAAAAACTGTTTTTT. Its translation is CASSLWDNTYATTNEKLFF.

This clone was observed once. This chain joins TRBV7-8 and TRBJ1-1; 9 bases align to TRBD1. Germline V gives CDR1 SGHVS, CDR2 FQNEAQ. The CDR3 extends over 13 amino acids. The junction had 10 bases not matched to a gene; V was cut back by 6 bases and J by 11 bases. The CDR3 DNA reads as TGTGCCAGCAGTACCTTACAGGGGGCGACGGCTTTCTTT. It encodes CASSTLQGATAFF.

The DNA of the CDR3 is TGTGCCAGCAGTGGGGCACCCATCGAGCAGTACTTC. It codes for CASSGAPIEQYF. The V and J genes are TRBV2 and TRBJ2-7; the D is unclear. V was shortened by 4 bases and J by 6 bases, with 10 bases between the two germline ends. The CDR3 has 12 residues. The germline V gene encodes CDR1 SNHLY and CDR2 FYNNEI.